A selection of T cell receptor beta chains follows, all from one sample in a study of blood T cell repertoires in COVID-19. The data were produced by immunoSEQ multiplex PCR, yet TCRdb's version contains in-frame clones alone and is incomplete. The sample has fewer than 250,000 clones; 88% are singletons. The sample taken for sequencing was peripheral blood. The origin of the receptors is a man younger than 40 with acute or convalescent COVID-19. CDR3s include the opening cysteine and the closing phenylalanine or tryptophan. D genes are given only for firm matches. Size is stated for part of the rows, as once, few or many counts, or as a class when the clone is expanded.

J	size	V	D	DNA	CDR3
TRBJ2-3	NA	TRBV6-6	NA	TGTGCCAGCAGTGACACCACAGATACGCAGTATTTT	CASSDTTDTQYF
TRBJ2-7	once	TRBV7-6	NA	TGTGCCAGCAGCCCGGTCGGGGACACAACCTACGAGCAGTACTTC	CASSPVGDTTYEQYF
TRBJ2-7	NA	TRBV5-1	TRBD1	TGCGCCAGCAGCACAGGGGGGACAGGGAAGGGACACGAGCAGTACTTC	CASSTGGTGKGHEQYF
TRBJ2-1	NA	TRBV28	NA	TGTGCCAGCAGCCGCGAGGAGCAGTTCTTC	CASSREEQFF
TRBJ1-1	once	TRBV7-9	NA	TGTGCCAGCAGCCCAGCTTTAGGGGGGGGATGGAACACTGAAGCTTTCTTT	CASSPALGGGWNTEAFF
TRBJ1-2	NA	TRBV24-1	NA	TGTGCCACCAGTGACAGAGGCTATGGCTACACCTTC	CATSDRGYGYTF
TRBJ1-2	NA	TRBV7-3	NA	TGTGCCAGCATGGGGGCCTATGGCTACACCTTC	CASMGAYGYTF
TRBJ2-3	NA	TRBV19	TRBD2	TGTGCCAGTAGTATGCGGGAGGCGGCAGATACGCAGTATTTT	CASSMREAADTQYF
TRBJ1-1	NA	TRBV2	NA	TGTGCCAGCAGTCCTGGACAGTTATATGTCCGAGCTTTCTTT	CASSPGQLYVRAFF
TRBJ2-7	NA	TRBV11-2	TRBD2	TGTGCCAGCAGCCTCGGGGCGGGCGGGGGGCAGTACTTC	CASSLGAGGGQYF
TRBJ2-7	NA	TRBV6-5	NA	TGTGCCAGCAGCATACCGAAGGGGGACGAGCAGTACTTC	CASSIPKGDEQYF
TRBJ2-2	once	TRBV7-3	TRBD1	TGTGCCAGCGGACAGGGAGATACCGGGGAGCTGTTTTTT	CASGQGDTGELFF
TRBJ1-2	NA	TRBV30	TRBD1	TGTGCCTGGAGTGCCCGGGACAGGGGAAAAGGTGGCTACACCTTC	CAWSARDRGKGGYTF
TRBJ2-2	NA	TRBV30	TRBD2	TGTGCCTGGAGTCAAAGACTAGCGGGGGGGCCGGGCACCGGGGAGCTGTTTTTT	CAWSQRLAGGPGTGELFF
TRBJ2-3	NA	TRBV5-1	NA	TGCGCCAGCAGCATCTCCGATACGCAGTATTTT	CASSISDTQYF
TRBJ2-4	NA	TRBV6-6	TRBD2	TGTGCCAGCAGTTCGGGTGGTAGCGGGTCGGACATTCAGTACTTC	CASSSGGSGSDIQYF
TRBJ1-6	NA	TRBV28	TRBD1	TGTGCCAGCAGCTGGGACAGAAATTCACCCCTCCACTTT	CASSWDRNSPLHF
TRBJ1-2	once	TRBV5-1	TRBD1	TGCGCCAGCAGCCCCCGGACAGGGGATTTGGATGGCTACACCTTC	CASSPRTGDLDGYTF
TRBJ2-7	NA	TRBV4-1	NA	TGCGCCAGCAGCCAAGATCTCCCTAGTTCGTACGAGCAGTACTTC	CASSQDLPSSYEQYF
TRBJ2-2	once	TRBV19	NA	TGTGCAAGCTCCCGGCGGGGTGACACCGGGGAGCTGTTTTTT	CASSRRGDTGELFF
TRBJ2-1	once	TRBV30	NA	TGTGCCTGGACCGAGACAGGTCTCGGGGAGCAGTTCTTC	CAWTETGLGEQFF
TRBJ1-5	NA	TRBV28	NA	TGTGCCAGCAGTTTGGCAGGGGCCTTCAATCAGCCCCAGCATTTT	CASSLAGAFNQPQHF
TRBJ2-7	NA	TRBV6-5	NA	TGTGCCAGCATGTGGCGGGATACCTACGAGCAGTACTTC	CASMWRDTYEQYF
TRBJ1-2	NA	TRBV6-2/TRBV6-3	TRBD1	TGTGCCAGCAGTTACGGGACAGACTCTCAAGGGAACTATGGCTACACCTTC	CASSYGTDSQGNYGYTF
TRBJ2-3	NA	TRBV12-5	TRBD2	TGTGCTAGTGGTTCCTTATCCGCGACTAGCGGGGGGGCGGATACGCAGTATTTT	CASGSLSATSGGADTQYF
TRBJ1-4	NA	TRBV5-5	NA	TGTGCCAGCAGCATGGCCGGGAGGGAAAAACTGTTTTTT	CASSMAGREKLFF
TRBJ2-6	NA	TRBV28	NA	TGTGCCAGCAGTAGGACATCTACCTCTGGGGCCAACGTCCTGACTTTC	CASSRTSTSGANVLTF
TRBJ2-5	NA	TRBV10-3	NA	TGTGCCATCAGTGGAGTAACCTCGGAGACCCAGTACTTC	CAISGVTSETQYF
TRBJ2-7	NA	TRBV27	NA	TGTGCCAGCAAAGGACAGTACTACGAGCAGTACTTC	CASKGQYYEQYF
TRBJ2-7	NA	TRBV10-3	TRBD2	TGTGCCATGGGAGCGGGATTTTACCCCCTAATGCAGTACTTC	CAMGAGFYPLMQYF
TRBJ1-5	NA	TRBV11-2	NA	TGTGCCAGCAGCCTCCGCCGAGGCGATCAGCCCCAGCATTTT	CASSLRRGDQPQHF
TRBJ1-1	NA	TRBV3-1/TRBV3-2	NA	TGTGCCAGCAGCCCTGGGGCCGGGGGTGAAGCTTTCTTT	CASSPGAGGEAFF
TRBJ2-7	NA	TRBV5-1	TRBD1	TGCGCCAGCAGCTTGACGCCGGGACAGGGAATAGAGCAGTACTTC	CASSLTPGQGIEQYF
TRBJ2-7	NA	TRBV12-5	TRBD2	TGTGCTAGTGGCGGAAGGGGACTAGTCCACGAGCAGTACTTC	CASGGRGLVHEQYF
TRBJ2-1	NA	TRBV30	NA	TGTGCCTGGAGGGGCGACTCCTACAATGAGCAGTTCTTC	CAWRGDSYNEQFF
TRBJ1-5	NA	TRBV28	TRBD1	TGTGCCAGCAGTTGGGGACAGGGCCGCGGGAAAGGCAATCAGCCCCAGCATTTT	CASSWGQGRGKGNQPQHF
TRBJ1-1	NA	TRBV28	NA	TGTGCCAGCAGTTCGGGTGAACTGAACACTGAAGCTTTCTTT	CASSSGELNTEAFF
TRBJ2-7	NA	TRBV29-1	TRBD1	TGCAGCGTTGAAGGGCGACAGGGGGCGAAGGAGCAGTACTTC	CSVEGRQGAKEQYF
TRBJ1-5	NA	TRBV12-3/TRBV12-4	NA	TGTGCCAGCAGGATCGGTGTTCAGCCCCAGCATTTT	CASRIGVQPQHF
TRBJ2-3	NA	TRBV5-1	NA	TGCGCCAGCAGCCCGGGGATGGGGGGACCGTACACAGATACGCAGTATTTT	CASSPGMGGPYTDTQYF
TRBJ2-5	NA	TRBV10-3	TRBD1	TGTGCCATCAGCCGGGACAGGGGGCAAGAGACCCAGTACTTC	CAISRDRGQETQYF
TRBJ2-1	NA	TRBV27	NA	TGTGCCAGCACCAAAGGGGACACATCGCGGGTAAATGAGCAGTTCTTC	CASTKGDTSRVNEQFF
TRBJ1-1	NA	TRBV19	TRBD1	TGTGCCAGTAGTATCCCCGGGACAGTTGATGGGCGAGCTTTCTTT	CASSIPGTVDGRAFF
TRBJ2-7	NA	TRBV9	NA	TGTGCCAGCAGCCCCATCCCGGGACACTACGAGCAGTACTTC	CASSPIPGHYEQYF
TRBJ1-2	NA	TRBV12-3/TRBV12-4	NA	TGTGCCAGCAGTTTAATTTCGACAGCTGGCTACACCTTC	CASSLISTAGYTF
TRBJ2-5	NA	TRBV24-1	NA	TGTGCCACCAGTGGTAGCCTGCGAGAGACCCAGTACTTC	CATSGSLRETQYF
TRBJ2-7	NA	TRBV7-9	NA	TGTGCCAGCAGCTTAGTTCTCGCGGGGGCCGGCTACGAGCAGTACTTC	CASSLVLAGAGYEQYF
TRBJ2-1	NA	TRBV11-3	TRBD2	TGTGCCAGCAGCATACGGGGGGGCCCCTACAATGAGCAGTTCTTC	CASSIRGGPYNEQFF